This T cell receptor (beta chain) was sequenced in a study of control samples from healthy donors and cancer patients (dated by TCRdb to the early 2020s). A word on this clone: The clone's antigen remains unknown. No base-level quality is on record; no much larger clone is a single base apart.

Trimming costs V 6 bases and J 2 bases, and their ends lie 10 bases apart. In the germline V gene (reference sequence), CDR1 corresponds to SEHNR and CDR2 to FQNEAQ. The cysteine opens and the phenylalanine closes a CDR3 of 13 amino acids. Only the CDR3 part of the read is kept: 39 bases, read in frame from the first base. The library was built by means of the immunoSEQ multiplex PCR assay. This immuneACCESS table, as held by TCRdb, lists in-frame sequences with V and J called but not all clones. Of the missing ones, under half trace to an unresolved V gene in checked studies; the others have no known cause. The sample has around 140,000 clones on record, roughly 94% of them singletons. 13% of the sample is taken by the ten largest.

Sequenced material: blood. The sequence was obtained from a man aged 35-49 years in good health. This sequence uses TRBV7-9 and TRBJ2-5; the D gene cannot be named for sure. The sequence in DNA is TGTGCCAGCAGTCTCAGCACTCAAGAGACCCAGTACTTC. This yields the protein CASSLSTQETQYF.